The text below deals with one T cell receptor beta chain. Its specificity is unknown. The record originates from a study of cytotoxic CD8 clonotypes in ibrutinib-treated CLL. The intended depth for sequencing was 1 in 200,000 to 1 in 1 million T cells. TCRdb keeps only in-frame clones here, not all; method: immunoSEQ multiplex PCR. The table lists about 22,000 clones, approximately 71% of them singletons. Notes on the study in general: Relative to age-matched healthy donors, clonality at baseline was higher, and it tracked circulating CD8+ T-cell counts.

The sequence came from a human donor with chronic lymphocytic leukemia. This material consisted of PBMCs, taken after 12 months of ibrutinib treatment.

Here the CDR3 reads CATSGPQGHGTDTQYF. In nucleotides, the CDR3 is TGTGCCACCAGCGGGCCTCAGGGGCACGGCACAGATACGCAGTATTTT. V usage is TRBV15 and J usage is TRBJ2-3; D perhaps matches TRBD1 (6 bases). Germline V gene data show CDR1 as LNHNV and CDR2 as YYDKDF (reference sequence). V was trimmed by 5 bases and J by 1 base, leaving 16 bases between them. The CDR3 consists of 16 residues.